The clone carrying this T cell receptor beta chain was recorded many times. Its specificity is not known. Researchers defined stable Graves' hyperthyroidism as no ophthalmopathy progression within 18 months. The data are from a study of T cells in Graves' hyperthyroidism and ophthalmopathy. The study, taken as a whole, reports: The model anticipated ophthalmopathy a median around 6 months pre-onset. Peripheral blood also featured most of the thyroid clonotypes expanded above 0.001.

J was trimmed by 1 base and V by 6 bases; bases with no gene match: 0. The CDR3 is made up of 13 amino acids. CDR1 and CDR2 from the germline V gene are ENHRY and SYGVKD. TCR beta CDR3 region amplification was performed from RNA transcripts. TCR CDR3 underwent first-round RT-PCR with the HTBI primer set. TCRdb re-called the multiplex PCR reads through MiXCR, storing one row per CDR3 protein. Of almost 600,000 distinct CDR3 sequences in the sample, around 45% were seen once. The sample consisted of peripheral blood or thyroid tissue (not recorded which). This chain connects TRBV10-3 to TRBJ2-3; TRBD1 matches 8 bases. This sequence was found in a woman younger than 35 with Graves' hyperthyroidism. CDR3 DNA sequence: TGTGCCATCAGGACAGGGGGCACAGATACGCAGTATTTT. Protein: CAIRTGGTDTQYF.